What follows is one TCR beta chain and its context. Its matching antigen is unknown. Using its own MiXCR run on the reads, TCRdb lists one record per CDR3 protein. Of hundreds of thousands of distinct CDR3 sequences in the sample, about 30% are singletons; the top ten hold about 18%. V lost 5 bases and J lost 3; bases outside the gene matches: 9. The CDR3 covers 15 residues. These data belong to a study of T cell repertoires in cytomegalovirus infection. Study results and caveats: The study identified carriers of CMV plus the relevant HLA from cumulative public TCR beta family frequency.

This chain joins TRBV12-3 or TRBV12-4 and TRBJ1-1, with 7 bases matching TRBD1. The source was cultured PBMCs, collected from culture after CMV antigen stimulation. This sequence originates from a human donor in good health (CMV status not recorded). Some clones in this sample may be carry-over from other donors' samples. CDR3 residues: CASSPRQGEDTEAFF. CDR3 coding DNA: TGTGCCAGCAGTCCACGACAGGGAGAGGACACTGAAGCTTTCTTT.